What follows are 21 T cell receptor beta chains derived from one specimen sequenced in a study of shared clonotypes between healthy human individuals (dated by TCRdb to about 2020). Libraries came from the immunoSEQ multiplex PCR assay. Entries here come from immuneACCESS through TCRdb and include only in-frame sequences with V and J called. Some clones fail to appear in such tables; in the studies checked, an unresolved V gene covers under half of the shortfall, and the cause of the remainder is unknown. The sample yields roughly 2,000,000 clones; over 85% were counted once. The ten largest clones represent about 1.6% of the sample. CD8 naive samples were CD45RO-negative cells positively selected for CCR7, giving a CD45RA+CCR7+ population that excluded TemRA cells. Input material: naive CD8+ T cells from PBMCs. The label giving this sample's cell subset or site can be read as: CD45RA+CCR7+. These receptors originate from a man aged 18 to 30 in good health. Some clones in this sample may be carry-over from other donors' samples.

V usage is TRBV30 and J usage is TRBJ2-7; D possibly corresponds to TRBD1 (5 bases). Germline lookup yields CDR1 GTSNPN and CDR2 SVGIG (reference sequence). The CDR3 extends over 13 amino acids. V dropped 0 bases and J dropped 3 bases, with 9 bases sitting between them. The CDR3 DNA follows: TGTGCCTGGAGTGTATCAGGGATCTACGAGCAGTACTTC. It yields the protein CAWSVSGIYEQYF.

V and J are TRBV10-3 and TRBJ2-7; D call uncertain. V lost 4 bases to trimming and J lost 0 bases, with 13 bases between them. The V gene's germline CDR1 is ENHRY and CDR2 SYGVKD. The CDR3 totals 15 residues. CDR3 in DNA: TGTGCCATCAGTGGGGTAGCTGAAAGCTCCTACGAGCAGTACTTC. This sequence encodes CAISGVAESSYEQYF.

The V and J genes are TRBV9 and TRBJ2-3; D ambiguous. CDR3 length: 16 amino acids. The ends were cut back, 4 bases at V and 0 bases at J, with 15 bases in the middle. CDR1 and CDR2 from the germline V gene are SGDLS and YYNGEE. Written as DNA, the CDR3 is TGTGCCAGCAGCCTCGCCCGAGGCGGTAGCACAGATACGCAGTATTTT. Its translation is CASSLARGGSTDTQYF. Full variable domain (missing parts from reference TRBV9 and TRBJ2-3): DSGVTQTPKHLITATGQRVTLRCSPRSGDLSVYWYQQSLDQGLQFLIQYYNGEERAKGNILERFSAQQFPDLHSELNLSSLELGDSALYFCASSLARGGSTDTQYFGPGTRLTVL.

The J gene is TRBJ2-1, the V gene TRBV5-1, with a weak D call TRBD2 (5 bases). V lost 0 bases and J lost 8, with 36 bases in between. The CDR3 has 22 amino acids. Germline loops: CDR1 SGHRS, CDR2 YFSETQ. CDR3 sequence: CASSLGTQRYTLEVDRSDEQFF. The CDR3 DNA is TGCGCCAGCAGCTTGGGAACTCAGCGGTATACCCTTGAAGTAGATCGATCGGATGAGCAGTTCTTC.

The CDR3 region has the DNA TGCGCCAGCAGTCAACCTAGCGGGAGGGAGCAGTTCTTC. Amino acids: CASSQPSGREQFF. This rearrangement joins TRBV23-1 to TRBJ2-1; 11 bases agree with TRBD2. TRBV23-1 is recorded as an ORF, its role being uncertain. This CDR3 has 13 residues. V trimming: 2 bases; J trimming: 10 bases; junction bases outside the gene matches: 1.

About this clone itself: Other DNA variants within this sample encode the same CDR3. CDR3 loop: CASSIGGELFF. The CDR3, as DNA: TGTGCCAGTAGTATAGGCGGGGAGCTGTTTTTT. The V gene is TRBV19, the J gene TRBJ2-2; no clear D. The CDR3 totals 11 residues. Germline loops: CDR1 LNHDA, CDR2 SQIVND (reference sequence). Trimming cost V 1 base and J 7 bases, with 1 base left between them. The full variable domain, with the rest looked up from reference TRBV19 and TRBJ2-2, is DGGITQSPKYLFRKEGQNVTLSCEQNLNHDAMYWYRQDPGQGLRLIYYSQIVNDFQKGDIAEGYSVSREKKESFPLTVTSAQKNPTAFYLCASSIGGELFFGEGSRLTVL.

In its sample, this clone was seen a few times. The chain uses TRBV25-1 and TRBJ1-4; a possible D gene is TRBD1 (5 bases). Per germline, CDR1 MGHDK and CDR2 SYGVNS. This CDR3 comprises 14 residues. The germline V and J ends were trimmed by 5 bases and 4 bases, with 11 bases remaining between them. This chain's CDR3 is CASSSGTNNEKLFF. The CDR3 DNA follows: TGTGCCAGCAGTTCCGGGACGAATAATGAAAAACTGTTTTTT.

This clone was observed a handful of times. CDR3 sequence: CASSPPDAKNIQYF. Here the CDR3 DNA reads TGTGCCAGCAGCCCCCCCGACGCCAAAAACATTCAGTACTTC. The gene calls are TRBV7-2 and TRBJ2-4; D unresolved. The CDR3 is made up of 14 amino acids. V lost 5 bases and J 1 base, leaving 9 bases between the germline ends. Germline values: CDR1 SGHTA, CDR2 FQGNSA.

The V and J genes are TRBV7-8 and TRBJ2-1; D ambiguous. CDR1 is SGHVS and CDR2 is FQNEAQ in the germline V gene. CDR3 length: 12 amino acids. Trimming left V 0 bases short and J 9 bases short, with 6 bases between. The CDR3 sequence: CASSLAVIEQFF. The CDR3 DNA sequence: TGTGCCAGCAGCTTAGCGGTAATTGAGCAGTTCTTC.

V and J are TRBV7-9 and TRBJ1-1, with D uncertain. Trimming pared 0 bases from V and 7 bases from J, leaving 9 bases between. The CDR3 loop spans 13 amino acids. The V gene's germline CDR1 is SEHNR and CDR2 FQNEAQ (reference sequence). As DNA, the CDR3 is TGTGCCAGCAGCTTAGCGAACGGCGGTGAAGCTTTCTTT. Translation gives CASSLANGGEAFF.

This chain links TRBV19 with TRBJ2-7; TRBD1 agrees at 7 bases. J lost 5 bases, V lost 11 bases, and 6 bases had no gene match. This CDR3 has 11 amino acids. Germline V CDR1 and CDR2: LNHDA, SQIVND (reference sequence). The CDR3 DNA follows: TGTGCCCCCAGGGGGAGACACGAGCAGTACTTC. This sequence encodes CAPRGRHEQYF.

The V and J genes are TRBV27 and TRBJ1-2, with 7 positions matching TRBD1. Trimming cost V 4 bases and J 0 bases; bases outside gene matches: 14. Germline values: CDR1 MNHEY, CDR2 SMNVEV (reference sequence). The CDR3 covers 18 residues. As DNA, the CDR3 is TGTGCCAGCAGTTCACTATCACTAGACAGGGTGACTAACTATGGCTACACCTTC. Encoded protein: CASSSLSLDRVTNYGYTF.

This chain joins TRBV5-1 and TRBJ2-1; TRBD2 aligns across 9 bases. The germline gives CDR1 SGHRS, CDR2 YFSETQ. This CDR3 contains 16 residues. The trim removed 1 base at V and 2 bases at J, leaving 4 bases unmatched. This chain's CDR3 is CASSLNAGGTYNEQFF. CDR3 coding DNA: TGCGCCAGCAGCTTGAATGCGGGAGGGACCTACAATGAGCAGTTCTTC. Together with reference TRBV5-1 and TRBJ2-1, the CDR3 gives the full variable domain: KAGVTQTPRYLIKTRGQQVTLSCSPISGHRSVSWYQQTPGQGLQFLFEYFSETQRNKGNFPGRFSGRQFSNSRSEMNVSTLELGDSALYLCASSLNAGGTYNEQFFGPGTRLTVL.

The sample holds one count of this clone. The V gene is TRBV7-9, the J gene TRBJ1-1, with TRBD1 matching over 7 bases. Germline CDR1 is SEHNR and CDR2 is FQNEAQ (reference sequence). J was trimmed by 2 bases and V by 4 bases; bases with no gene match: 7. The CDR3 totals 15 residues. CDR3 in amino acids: CASSSTTGYNTEAFF. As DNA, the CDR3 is TGTGCCAGCAGCTCCACGACAGGGTATAACACTGAAGCTTTCTTT.

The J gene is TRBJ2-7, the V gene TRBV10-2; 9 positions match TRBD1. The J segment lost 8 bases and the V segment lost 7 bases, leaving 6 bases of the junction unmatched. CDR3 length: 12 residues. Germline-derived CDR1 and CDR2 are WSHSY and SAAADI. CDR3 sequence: CASTGQGIQQYF. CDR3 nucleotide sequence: TGCGCCAGCACGGGACAGGGCATACAGCAGTACTTC.

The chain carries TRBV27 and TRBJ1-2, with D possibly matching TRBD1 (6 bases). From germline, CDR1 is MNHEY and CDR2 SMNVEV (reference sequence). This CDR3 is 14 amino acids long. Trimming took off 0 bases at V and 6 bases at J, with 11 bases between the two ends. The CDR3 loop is CASSLSRRGNGYTF. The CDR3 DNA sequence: TGTGCCAGCAGTTTATCCAGGAGGGGGAATGGCTACACCTTC.

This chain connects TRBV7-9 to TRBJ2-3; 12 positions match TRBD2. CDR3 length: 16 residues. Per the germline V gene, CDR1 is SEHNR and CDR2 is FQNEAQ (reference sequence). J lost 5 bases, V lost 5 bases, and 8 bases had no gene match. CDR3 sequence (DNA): TGTGCCAGCAGCCCCCGGACTAGCGGGACAGTAGATACGCAGTATTTT. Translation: CASSPRTSGTVDTQYF.

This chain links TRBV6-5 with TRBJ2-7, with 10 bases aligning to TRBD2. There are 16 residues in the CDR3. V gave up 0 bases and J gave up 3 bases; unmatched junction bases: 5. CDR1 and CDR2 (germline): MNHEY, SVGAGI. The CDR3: CASSYSTSSGSYEQYF. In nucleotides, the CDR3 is TGTGCCAGCAGTTACTCGACCTCTAGCGGGAGCTACGAGCAGTACTTC.

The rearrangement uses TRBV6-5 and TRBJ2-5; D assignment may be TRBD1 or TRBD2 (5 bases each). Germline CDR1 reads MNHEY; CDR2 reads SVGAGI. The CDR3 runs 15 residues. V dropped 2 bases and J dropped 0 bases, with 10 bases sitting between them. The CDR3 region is CASSYGGPYQETQYF. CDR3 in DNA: TGTGCCAGCAGTTACGGGGGACCCTACCAAGAGACCCAGTACTTC.

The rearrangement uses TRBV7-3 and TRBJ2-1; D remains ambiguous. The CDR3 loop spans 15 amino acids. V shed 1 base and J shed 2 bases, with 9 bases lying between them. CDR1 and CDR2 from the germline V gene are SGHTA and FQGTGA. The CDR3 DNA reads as TGTGCCAGCAGCTTAAGGGTAGGGACCTACAATGAGCAGTTCTTC. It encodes CASSLRVGTYNEQFF.

The CDR3 nucleotides read TGTGCCAGCAGCTTAAGTGTTGAGCCTTCCGATGAGCAGTTCTTC. Residues: CASSLSVEPSDEQFF. The chain combines TRBV11-3 with TRBJ2-1; D is uncertain. Germline CDR1 is SGHNT and CDR2 is YENEEA. Trimming pared 2 bases from V and 8 bases from J, leaving 16 bases between. The CDR3 has 15 amino acids.